Sequencing of this T cell receptor beta chain was carried out in a study of blood T cell repertoires in COVID-19. In the original workflow: The authors estimated nucleated cell counts from reference gene primer amplification. This table comes from immunoSEQ multiplex PCR, and its TCRdb copy is limited to in-frame clones, with some not included. V, J and clone size were drawn from that table, and D and trimming were deduced from the DNA. The sample shows over 250,000 clones, 90% to 95% of them seen only once. Trimming cost V 2 bases and J 3 bases; bases outside gene matches: 6. From germline, CDR1 is SGHRS and CDR2 YFSETQ. The CDR3 runs 16 residues.

The receptor was isolated from a woman younger than 45 with COVID-19, enrolled during active disease. Sequencing was done on a sample of peripheral blood. The chain uses TRBV5-1 and TRBJ2-3; 10 bases fit TRBD1. The CDR3 nucleotides are TGCGCCAGCAGCTTCCGGGACAGGGGTAAGACAGATACGCAGTATTTT. Its protein product is CASSFRDRGKTDTQYF.